The rows below give T cell receptor beta chains drawn from one sample of a study of T cells in Graves' hyperthyroidism and ophthalmopathy. MiXCR, applied by TCRdb to the multiplex PCR reads, yields one record per CDR3 protein. The top ten clones hold 3.5% to 4% of a sample with under 650,000 distinct CDR3 sequences, around 15% of them seen once. Sequencing input: blood. Receptor source: a woman in her thirties with Graves' hyperthyroidism. CDR3s include the opening cysteine and the closing phenylalanine or tryptophan. The D gene is left open where the match is weak. Rows give clone size only sometimes, using once, few, many, or a class for an expanded clone.

size: many
J: TRBJ2-3
V: TRBV2
D: NA
DNA: TGTGCCAGCAGTCAATCCCCAGATACGCAGTATTTT
CDR3: CASSQSPDTQYF

size: few
J: TRBJ2-1
V: TRBV15
D: NA
DNA: TGTGCCACCAGCAGAGGGGATTTTTTGGGGCAGTTCTTC
CDR3: CATSRGDFLGQFF

size: few
J: TRBJ1-4
V: TRBV5-1
D: TRBD1
DNA: TGCGCCAGCAGCCCGACAGGGATCGGTGAAAAACTGTTTTTT
CDR3: CASSPTGIGEKLFF

size: many
J: TRBJ2-1
V: TRBV28
D: TRBD2
DNA: TGTGCCAGCAGTTCGCCATCCCCAACCGGGACTAGCGGGAGAGGGAGTGAGCAGTTCTTC
CDR3: CASSSPSPTGTSGRGSEQFF

size: many
J: TRBJ2-5
V: TRBV2
D: NA
DNA: TGTGCCAGCAGTGAAGTTGTGCGTTGGGAGGACCAGTACTTC
CDR3: CASSEVVRWEDQYF

size: many
J: TRBJ1-1
V: TRBV6-6
D: NA
DNA: TGTGCCAGCAGTTACCAGGAAAACACTGAAGCTTTCTTT
CDR3: CASSYQENTEAFF

size: many
J: TRBJ1-2
V: TRBV11-3
D: TRBD1
DNA: TGTGCCAGCAGCTTAGGCGCGGGACAGAACTATGGCTACACCTTC
CDR3: CASSLGAGQNYGYTF

size: many
J: TRBJ2-1
V: TRBV27
D: TRBD2
DNA: TGTGCCAGCAACCCACTAGCGGACTCCTACAATGAGCAGTTCTTC
CDR3: CASNPLADSYNEQFF

size: many
J: TRBJ2-7
V: TRBV12-3/TRBV12-4
D: NA
DNA: TGTGCCAGCAGTTTATCGTTCGCTAGGGAGCAGTACTTC
CDR3: CASSLSFAREQYF

size: many
J: TRBJ2-2
V: TRBV28
D: TRBD2
DNA: TGTGCCAGCAGTTTTCCAACTAGCGGTGTCACCGGGGAGCTGTTTTTT
CDR3: CASSFPTSGVTGELFF

size: many
J: TRBJ2-7
V: TRBV29-1
D: NA
DNA: TGCAGCGTTGAACTTGTTCAAAGGGGCTCCTACGAGCAGTACTTC
CDR3: CSVELVQRGSYEQYF

size: many
J: TRBJ1-1
V: TRBV11-3
D: TRBD1
DNA: TGTGCCAGCAGATTGACAGGGGAAGCTTTCTTT
CDR3: CASRLTGEAFF

size: many
J: TRBJ2-3
V: TRBV30
D: NA
DNA: TGTGCCTGGAGTACCCGACTATCCAACACAGATACGCAGTATTTT
CDR3: CAWSTRLSNTDTQYF

size: NA
J: TRBJ2-7
V: TRBV29-1
D: TRBD1
DNA: TGCAGCGTTGAATTATGGACAGGGGGCTACGAGCAGTACTTC
CDR3: CSVELWTGGYEQYF

size: many
J: TRBJ2-3
V: TRBV29-1
D: TRBD1
DNA: TGCAGCACGGACAGGGTGGGAGCAACAGATACGCAGTATTTT
CDR3: CSTDRVGATDTQYF

size: NA
J: TRBJ2-3
V: TRBV12-3/TRBV12-4
D: TRBD2
DNA: TGTGCCAGCAGCAAGCGGGAGACCGGCACAGATACGCAGTATTTT
CDR3: CASSKRETGTDTQYF

size: NA
J: TRBJ2-1
V: TRBV11-2
D: NA
DNA: TGTGCCAGCAGCTTAGATGGGGCGGAGGTCTTC
CDR3: CASSLDGAEVF

size: few
J: TRBJ2-5
V: TRBV5-5
D: TRBD1
DNA: TGTGCCAGCAGCTGGACAGGGCCCGAAGAGACCCAGTACTTC
CDR3: CASSWTGPEETQYF

size: NA
J: TRBJ2-7
V: TRBV30
D: NA
DNA: TGTGCCTGGAGACAAGGCAGGCTCTACGAGCAGTACTTC
CDR3: CAWRQGRLYEQYF

size: NA
J: TRBJ2-3
V: TRBV20-1
D: TRBD1
DNA: TGCAGTGAACAGGGGGCTTCTACAGATACGCAGTATTTT
CDR3: CSEQGASTDTQYF

size: NA
J: TRBJ2-3
V: TRBV30
D: NA
DNA: TGTGCCTGGAGTGTAGGAGCGGACGACTTCACAGATACGCAGTATTTT
CDR3: CAWSVGADDFTDTQYF

size: many
J: TRBJ2-5
V: TRBV29-1
D: NA
DNA: TGCAGCGTTCAGACTCACCAAGAGACCCAGTACTTC
CDR3: CSVQTHQETQYF

size: many
J: TRBJ2-1
V: TRBV24-1
D: NA
DNA: TGTGCCACCAGTGATACAGGGTCACCCTACAATGAGCAGTTCTTC
CDR3: CATSDTGSPYNEQFF

size: few
J: TRBJ1-1
V: TRBV19
D: TRBD1
DNA: TGTGCCAGTAGTTCGACAGGGCTCACTGAAGCTTTCTTT
CDR3: CASSSTGLTEAFF

size: few
J: TRBJ1-2
V: TRBV20-1
D: NA
DNA: TGCAGTGCTAAAGGGGGAGGGCCTTATGGCTACACCTTC
CDR3: CSAKGGGPYGYTF

size: many
J: TRBJ2-7
V: TRBV28
D: TRBD1
DNA: TGTGCCAGCGCCGGGACAGGCAAGTCCTACGAGCAGTACTTC
CDR3: CASAGTGKSYEQYF

size: once
J: TRBJ1-5
V: TRBV19
D: NA
DNA: TGTGCCAGTCGATCAATAGGGGTCGGCCAGCCCCAGCATTTT
CDR3: CASRSIGVGQPQHF

size: many
J: TRBJ1-5
V: TRBV2
D: NA
DNA: TGTGCCAGCACGCTCGGGGTAGTTGGGCCCCAGCATTTT
CDR3: CASTLGVVGPQHF

size: NA
J: TRBJ2-1
V: TRBV20-1
D: TRBD2
DNA: TGCAGTGCTAGAGGACCGATAAGCGGGAGTAAGTTCTTC
CDR3: CSARGPISGSKFF

size: NA
J: TRBJ2-6
V: TRBV27
D: NA
DNA: TGTGCCAGCTCACCGCGGACGAAGACACCAGGGAAGTCTGGGGCCAACGTCCTGACTTTC
CDR3: CASSPRTKTPGKSGANVLTF

size: many
J: TRBJ1-1
V: TRBV2
D: TRBD1
DNA: TGTGCCAGCAGTGAAACGTCGCCAGGGGGGGACACTGAAGCTTTCTTT
CDR3: CASSETSPGGDTEAFF

size: many
J: TRBJ1-1
V: TRBV19
D: NA
DNA: TGTGCCAGTCTGACCGGGAACACTGAAGCTTTCTTT
CDR3: CASLTGNTEAFF

size: NA
J: TRBJ2-1
V: TRBV4-1
D: TRBD2
DNA: TGCGCCAGCAGCCGGATCAATGGCGGGAGTTTAAACAATGAGCAGTTCTTC
CDR3: CASSRINGGSLNNEQFF

size: many
J: TRBJ2-6
V: TRBV7-2
D: NA
DNA: TGTGCCAGCAGCTTAGTGGGAGGTGGGGCCAACGTCCTGACTTTC
CDR3: CASSLVGGGANVLTF

size: many
J: TRBJ1-2
V: TRBV7-9
D: NA
DNA: TGTGCCAGCAGCTTAGCGGGCGCGGCGTATGGCTACACCTTC
CDR3: CASSLAGAAYGYTF

size: many
J: TRBJ2-7
V: TRBV20-1
D: TRBD2
DNA: TGCAGTGCTACCGGGACTAGCGGGAGCGGCGAGCAGTACTTC
CDR3: CSATGTSGSGEQYF

size: many
J: TRBJ1-2
V: TRBV6-1
D: NA
DNA: TGTGCCAGCAGTCTCGCCCCGGGGGTCGGGGGCTACACCTTC
CDR3: CASSLAPGVGGYTF

size: many
J: TRBJ2-7
V: TRBV6-1
D: NA
DNA: TGTGCCAGCAGTGAAGAACAGTTAAGCTACGAGCAGTACTTC
CDR3: CASSEEQLSYEQYF

size: few
J: TRBJ2-6
V: TRBV18
D: TRBD1
DNA: TGTGCCAGCTCGCTGACAGGGGCTGGGGCCAACGTCCTGACTTTC
CDR3: CASSLTGAGANVLTF

size: once
J: TRBJ2-1
V: TRBV3-1
D: NA
DNA: TGTGCCAGCAGCCAGACCGGGACCTCCGGGTACAATGAGCAGTTCTTC
CDR3: CASSQTGTSGYNEQFF

size: NA
J: TRBJ2-7
V: TRBV7-9
D: NA
DNA: TGTGCCAGCAGCTCTCCTACGGGACGGACGACCTACGAGCAGTACTTC
CDR3: CASSSPTGRTTYEQYF